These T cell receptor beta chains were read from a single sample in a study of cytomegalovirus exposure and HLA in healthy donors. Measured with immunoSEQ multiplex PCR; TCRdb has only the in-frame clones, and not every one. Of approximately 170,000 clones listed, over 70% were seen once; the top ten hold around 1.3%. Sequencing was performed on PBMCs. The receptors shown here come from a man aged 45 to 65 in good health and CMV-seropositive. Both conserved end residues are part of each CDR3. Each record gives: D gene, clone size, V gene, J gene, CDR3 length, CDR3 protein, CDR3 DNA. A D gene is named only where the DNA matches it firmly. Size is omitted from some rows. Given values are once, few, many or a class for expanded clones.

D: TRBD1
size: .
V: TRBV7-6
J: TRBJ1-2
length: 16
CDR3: CASSPSPGTGSYGYTF
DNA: TGTGCCAGCAGCCCCAGTCCCGGGACAGGGTCCTATGGCTACACCTTC

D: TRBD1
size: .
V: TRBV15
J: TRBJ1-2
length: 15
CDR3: CATSREYLDRGRDTF
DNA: TGTGCCACCAGCAGAGAGTATTTAGACAGGGGAAGGGACACCTTC

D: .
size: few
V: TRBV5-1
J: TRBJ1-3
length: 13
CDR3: CASSPGSGNTIYF
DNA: TGCGCCAGCAGCCCGGGCTCTGGAAACACCATATATTTT

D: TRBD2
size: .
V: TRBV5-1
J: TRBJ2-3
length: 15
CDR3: CASSLPGGGTDTQYF
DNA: TGCGCCAGCAGCTTACCGGGGGGGGGCACAGATACGCAGTATTTT

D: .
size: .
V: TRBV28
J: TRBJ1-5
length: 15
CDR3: CASSLNPGTPGPQHF
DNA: TGTGCCAGCAGTTTGAACCCGGGAACCCCCGGGCCCCAGCATTTT

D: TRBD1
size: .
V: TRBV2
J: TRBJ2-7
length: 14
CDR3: CASSTGQGVNEQYF
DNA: TGTGCCAGCAGTACGGGACAGGGCGTGAACGAGCAGTACTTC

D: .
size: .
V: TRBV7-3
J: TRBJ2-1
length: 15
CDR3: CASSLTATAANEQFF
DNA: TGTGCCAGCAGCTTAACCGCCACAGCCGCCAATGAGCAGTTCTTC

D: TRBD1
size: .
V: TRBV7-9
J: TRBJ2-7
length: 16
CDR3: CASVSPRPGQGGEQYF
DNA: TGTGCCAGCGTCTCCCCGCGACCCGGACAGGGGGGCGAGCAGTACTTC

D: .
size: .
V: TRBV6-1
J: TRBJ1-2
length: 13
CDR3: CASSERTDYGYTF
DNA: TGTGCCAGCAGTGAACGGACAGACTATGGCTACACCTTC

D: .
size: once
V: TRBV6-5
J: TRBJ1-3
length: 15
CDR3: CASSYLPSSGNTIYF
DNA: TGTGCCAGCAGTTACCTGCCCAGCTCTGGAAACACCATATATTTT